The table lists the clone carrying this T cell receptor beta chain with many counts. The treatment denotes: randomized to nivolumab then ipilimumab (arm A) or the reverse (arm B). This entry belongs to a study of sequential checkpoint blockade in melanoma. Study-level information: Each arm's sequence ended with maintenance nivolumab.

The CDR3 extends over 15 amino acids. Deletions cut 1 base from V and 8 bases from J, with 16 bases between. CDR1 and CDR2 from the germline V gene are SGDLS and YYNGEE. TCRdb's copy holds only in-frame clones and misses some; the assay was immunoSEQ multiplex PCR. The repertoire holds about 21,000 clones, with roughly 30% as singletons. This specimen consisted of tumor tissue (inferred from file names), obtained from a patient given nivolumab and ipilimumab in sequence. The V and J genes are TRBV9 and TRBJ2-1, with a possible D match to TRBD1 (6 bases). This receptor was taken from a human donor with melanoma. CDR3 coding DNA: TGTGCCAGCAGCGTAAGTACAGGGACACGCGATGAGCAGTTCTTC. Translation: CASSVSTGTRDEQFF.